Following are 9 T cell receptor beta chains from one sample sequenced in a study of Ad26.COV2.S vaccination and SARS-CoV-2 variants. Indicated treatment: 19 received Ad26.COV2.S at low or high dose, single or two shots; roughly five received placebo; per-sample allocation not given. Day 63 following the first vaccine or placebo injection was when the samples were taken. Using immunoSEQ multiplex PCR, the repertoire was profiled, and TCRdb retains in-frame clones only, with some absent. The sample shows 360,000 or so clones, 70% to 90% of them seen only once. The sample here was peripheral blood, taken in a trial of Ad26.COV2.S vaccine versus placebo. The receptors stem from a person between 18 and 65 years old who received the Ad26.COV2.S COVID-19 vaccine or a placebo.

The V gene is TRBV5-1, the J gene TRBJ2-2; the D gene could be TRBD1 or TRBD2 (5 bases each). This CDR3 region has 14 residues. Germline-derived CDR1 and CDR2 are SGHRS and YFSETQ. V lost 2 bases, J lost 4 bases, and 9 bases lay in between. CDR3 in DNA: TGCGCCAGCAGCTTACGGGGCGTCACCGGGGAGCTGTTTTTT. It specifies CASSLRGVTGELFF. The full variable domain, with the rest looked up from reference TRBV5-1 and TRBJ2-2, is KAGVTQTPRYLIKTRGQQVTLSCSPISGHRSVSWYQQTPGQGLQFLFEYFSETQRNKGNFPGRFSGRQFSNSRSEMNVSTLELGDSALYLCASSLRGVTGELFFGEGSRLTVL.

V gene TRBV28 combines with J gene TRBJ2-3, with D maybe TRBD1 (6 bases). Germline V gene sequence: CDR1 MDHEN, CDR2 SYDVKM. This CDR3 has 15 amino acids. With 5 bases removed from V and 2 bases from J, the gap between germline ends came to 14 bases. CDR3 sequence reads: CASSAAQGHTDTQYF. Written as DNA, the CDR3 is TGTGCCAGCAGTGCCGCCCAGGGGCACACAGATACGCAGTATTTT.

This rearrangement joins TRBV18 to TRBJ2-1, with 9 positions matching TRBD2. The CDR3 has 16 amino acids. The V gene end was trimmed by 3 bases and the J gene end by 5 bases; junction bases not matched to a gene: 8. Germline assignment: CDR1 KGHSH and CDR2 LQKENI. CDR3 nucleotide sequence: TGTGCCAGCTCACCTAGGACGGGACTAGCCAACAATGAGCAGTTCTTC. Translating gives CASSPRTGLANNEQFF.

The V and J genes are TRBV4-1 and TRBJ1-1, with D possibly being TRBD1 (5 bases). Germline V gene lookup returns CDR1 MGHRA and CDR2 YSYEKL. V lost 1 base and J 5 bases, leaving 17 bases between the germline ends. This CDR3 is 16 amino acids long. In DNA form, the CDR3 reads TGCGCCAGCAGCCAAGGGGTACGGCGGGGCGGGACTGAAGCTTTCTTT. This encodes CASSQGVRRGGTEAFF.

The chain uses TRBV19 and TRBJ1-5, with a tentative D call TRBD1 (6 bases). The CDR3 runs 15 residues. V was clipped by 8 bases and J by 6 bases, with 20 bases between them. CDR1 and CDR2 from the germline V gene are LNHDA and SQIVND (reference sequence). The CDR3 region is CASSTGGQGPQPQHF. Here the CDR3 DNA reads TGTGCCAGTTCTACCGGGGGACAAGGGCCTCAGCCCCAGCATTTT.

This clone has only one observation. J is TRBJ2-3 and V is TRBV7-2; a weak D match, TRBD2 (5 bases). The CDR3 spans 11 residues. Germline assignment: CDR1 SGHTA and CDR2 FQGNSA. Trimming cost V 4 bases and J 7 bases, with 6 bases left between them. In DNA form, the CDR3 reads TGTGCCAGCAGCTCTAGCAATACGCAGTATTTT. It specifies CASSSSNTQYF.

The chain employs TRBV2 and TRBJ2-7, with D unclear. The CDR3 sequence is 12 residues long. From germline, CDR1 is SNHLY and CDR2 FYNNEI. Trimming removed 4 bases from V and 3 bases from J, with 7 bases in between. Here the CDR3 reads CASSAASYEQYF. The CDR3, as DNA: TGTGCCAGCAGTGCGGCTAGCTACGAGCAGTACTTC. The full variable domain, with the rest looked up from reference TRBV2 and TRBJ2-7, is EPEVTQTPSHQVTQMGQEVILRCVPISNHLYFYWYRQILGQKVEFLVSFYNNEISEKSEIFDDQFSVERPDGSNFTLKIRSTKLEDSAMYFCASSAASYEQYFGPGTRLTVT.

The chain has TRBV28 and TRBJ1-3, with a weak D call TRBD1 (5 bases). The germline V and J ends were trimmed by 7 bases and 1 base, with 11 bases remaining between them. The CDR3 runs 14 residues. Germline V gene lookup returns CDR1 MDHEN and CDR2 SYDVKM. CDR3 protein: CASTLGGSGNTIYF. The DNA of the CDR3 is TGTGCCAGCACCTTGGGGGGGTCTGGAAACACCATATATTTT.

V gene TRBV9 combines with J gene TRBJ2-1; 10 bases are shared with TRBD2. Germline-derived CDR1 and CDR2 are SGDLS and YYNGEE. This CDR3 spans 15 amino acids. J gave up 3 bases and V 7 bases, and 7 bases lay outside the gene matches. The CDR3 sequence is CASGTGTSDYNEQFF. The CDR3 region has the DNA TGTGCCAGCGGGACCGGGACTAGCGACTACAATGAGCAGTTCTTC.